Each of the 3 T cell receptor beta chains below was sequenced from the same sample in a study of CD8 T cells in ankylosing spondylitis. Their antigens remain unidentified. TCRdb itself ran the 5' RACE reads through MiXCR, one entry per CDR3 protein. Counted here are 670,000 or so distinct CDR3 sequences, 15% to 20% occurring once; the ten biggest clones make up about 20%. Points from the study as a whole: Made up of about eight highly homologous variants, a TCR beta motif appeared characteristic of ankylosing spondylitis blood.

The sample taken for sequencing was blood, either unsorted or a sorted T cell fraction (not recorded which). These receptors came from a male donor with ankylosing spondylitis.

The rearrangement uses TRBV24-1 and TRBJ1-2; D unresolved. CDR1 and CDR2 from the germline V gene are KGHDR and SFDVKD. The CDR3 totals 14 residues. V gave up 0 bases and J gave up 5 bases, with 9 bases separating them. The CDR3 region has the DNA TGTGCCACCAGTGATTTGTTGCACCCATATGGCTACACCTTC. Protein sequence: CATSDLLHPYGYTF.

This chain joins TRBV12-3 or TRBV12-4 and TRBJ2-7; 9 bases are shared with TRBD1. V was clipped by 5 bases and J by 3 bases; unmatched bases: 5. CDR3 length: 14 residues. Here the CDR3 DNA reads TGTGCCAGCAGTCGCGGGACAGGGATCTACGAGCAGTACTTC. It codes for CASSRGTGIYEQYF.

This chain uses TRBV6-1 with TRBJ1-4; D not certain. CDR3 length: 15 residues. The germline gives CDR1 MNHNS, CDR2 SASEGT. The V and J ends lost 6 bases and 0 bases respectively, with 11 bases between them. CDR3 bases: TGTGCCAGCAGCGGAGAGTCCGCAACTAATGAAAAACTGTTTTTT. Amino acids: CASSGESATNEKLFF.